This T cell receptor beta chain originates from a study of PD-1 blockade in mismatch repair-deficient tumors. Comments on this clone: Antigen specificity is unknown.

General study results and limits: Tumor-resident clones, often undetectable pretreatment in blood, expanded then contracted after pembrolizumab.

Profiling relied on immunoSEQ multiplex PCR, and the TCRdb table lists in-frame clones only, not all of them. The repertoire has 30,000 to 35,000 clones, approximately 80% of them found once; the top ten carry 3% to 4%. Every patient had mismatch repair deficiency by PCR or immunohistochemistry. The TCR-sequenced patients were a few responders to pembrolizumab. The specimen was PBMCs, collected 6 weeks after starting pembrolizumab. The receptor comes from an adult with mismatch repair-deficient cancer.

For the CDR3, the DNA is TGTGCCAGCAGCTCCAGACTAGCGGGTCTAAGCACAGATACGCAGTATTTT. This gives the protein CASSSRLAGLSTDTQYF. This chain connects TRBV13 to TRBJ2-3, with 10 bases identical to TRBD2. Germline V lookup: CDR1 PRHDT, CDR2 FYEKMQ (reference sequence). The CDR3 loop spans 17 amino acids. Unmatched junction bases numbered 7, after V lost 4 bases and J lost 0 bases. The full variable domain, with the rest looked up from reference TRBV13 and TRBJ2-3, is AAGVIQSPRHLIKEKRETATLKCYPIPRHDTVYWYQQGPGQDPQFLISFYEKMQSDKGSIPDRFSAQQFSDYHSELNMSSLELGDSALYFCASSSRLAGLSTDTQYFGPGTRLTVL.